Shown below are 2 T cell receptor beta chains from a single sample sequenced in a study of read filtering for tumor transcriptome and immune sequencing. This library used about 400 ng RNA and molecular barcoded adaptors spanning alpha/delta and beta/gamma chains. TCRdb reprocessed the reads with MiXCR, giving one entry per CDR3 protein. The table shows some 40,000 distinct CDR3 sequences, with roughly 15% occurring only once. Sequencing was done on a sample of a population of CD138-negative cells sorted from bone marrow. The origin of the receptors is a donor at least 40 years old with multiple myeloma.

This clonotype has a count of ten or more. The CDR3 bases are TGTGCCAGCAGTGAGGCTAGCAACACAGATACGCAGTATTTT. Protein product: CASSEASNTDTQYF. The chain couples TRBV2 to TRBJ2-3; maybe TRBD2 (5 bases). This CDR3 region has 14 residues. With 3 bases removed from V and 2 bases from J, the gap between germline ends came to 9 bases. Germline loops: CDR1 SNHLY, CDR2 FYNNEI.

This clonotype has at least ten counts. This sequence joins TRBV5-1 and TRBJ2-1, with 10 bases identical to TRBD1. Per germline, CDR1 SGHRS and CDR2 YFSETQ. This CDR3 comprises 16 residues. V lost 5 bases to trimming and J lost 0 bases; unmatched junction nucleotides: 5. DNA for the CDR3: TGCGCCAGCAGAGATGGACAGGGGGTCTCCTACAATGAGCAGTTCTTC. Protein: CASRDGQGVSYNEQFF.